The entry below gives a single T cell receptor beta chain sequence along with its context. CDR3 size: 14 residues. The germline V gene has CDR1 SGHTA and CDR2 FQGTGA. V was clipped by 4 bases and J by 7 bases, with 16 bases between them. TCRdb keeps only in-frame clones here, not all; method: immunoSEQ multiplex PCR. The sample yields approximately 33,000 clones, 60% to 80% seen once. This entry belongs to a study of radiotherapy plus CTLA-4 blockade in lung cancer. Study in general: Under 20% of enrolled patients responded objectively, and roughly 31% had disease control.

The sequences come from peripheral blood, collected from a patient treated with radiotherapy plus ipilimumab. The V and J genes are TRBV7-3 and TRBJ1-2; no firm D call. The clonotype comes from a human donor with non-small cell lung cancer who had stable disease on radiotherapy plus ipilimumab. The CDR3 is CASSSAGGGGGYTF. The CDR3 coding sequence is TGTGCCAGCAGCTCCGCCGGAGGTGGTGGTGGCTACACCTTC.